Here is one T cell receptor beta chain with its context. The CDR3 sequence is 13 residues long. Trimming shortened V by 5 bases and J by 0 bases, and 8 bases separated the two germline ends. Germline V gene lookup returns CDR1 SGHRS and CDR2 YFSETQ. The sample is drawn from a study of cytomegalovirus exposure and HLA in healthy donors. TCRdb keeps only in-frame clones here, not all; method: immunoSEQ multiplex PCR. The table has a few hundred thousand clones, about 90% seen once. V is TRBV5-1 and J is TRBJ1-1, with D uncertain. Sequencing used PBMCs. This TCR came from a young man in good health and CMV-seropositive. CDR3 sequence: CASRATVNTEAFF. For the CDR3, the DNA is TGCGCCAGCAGGGCAACGGTGAACACTGAAGCTTTCTTT.